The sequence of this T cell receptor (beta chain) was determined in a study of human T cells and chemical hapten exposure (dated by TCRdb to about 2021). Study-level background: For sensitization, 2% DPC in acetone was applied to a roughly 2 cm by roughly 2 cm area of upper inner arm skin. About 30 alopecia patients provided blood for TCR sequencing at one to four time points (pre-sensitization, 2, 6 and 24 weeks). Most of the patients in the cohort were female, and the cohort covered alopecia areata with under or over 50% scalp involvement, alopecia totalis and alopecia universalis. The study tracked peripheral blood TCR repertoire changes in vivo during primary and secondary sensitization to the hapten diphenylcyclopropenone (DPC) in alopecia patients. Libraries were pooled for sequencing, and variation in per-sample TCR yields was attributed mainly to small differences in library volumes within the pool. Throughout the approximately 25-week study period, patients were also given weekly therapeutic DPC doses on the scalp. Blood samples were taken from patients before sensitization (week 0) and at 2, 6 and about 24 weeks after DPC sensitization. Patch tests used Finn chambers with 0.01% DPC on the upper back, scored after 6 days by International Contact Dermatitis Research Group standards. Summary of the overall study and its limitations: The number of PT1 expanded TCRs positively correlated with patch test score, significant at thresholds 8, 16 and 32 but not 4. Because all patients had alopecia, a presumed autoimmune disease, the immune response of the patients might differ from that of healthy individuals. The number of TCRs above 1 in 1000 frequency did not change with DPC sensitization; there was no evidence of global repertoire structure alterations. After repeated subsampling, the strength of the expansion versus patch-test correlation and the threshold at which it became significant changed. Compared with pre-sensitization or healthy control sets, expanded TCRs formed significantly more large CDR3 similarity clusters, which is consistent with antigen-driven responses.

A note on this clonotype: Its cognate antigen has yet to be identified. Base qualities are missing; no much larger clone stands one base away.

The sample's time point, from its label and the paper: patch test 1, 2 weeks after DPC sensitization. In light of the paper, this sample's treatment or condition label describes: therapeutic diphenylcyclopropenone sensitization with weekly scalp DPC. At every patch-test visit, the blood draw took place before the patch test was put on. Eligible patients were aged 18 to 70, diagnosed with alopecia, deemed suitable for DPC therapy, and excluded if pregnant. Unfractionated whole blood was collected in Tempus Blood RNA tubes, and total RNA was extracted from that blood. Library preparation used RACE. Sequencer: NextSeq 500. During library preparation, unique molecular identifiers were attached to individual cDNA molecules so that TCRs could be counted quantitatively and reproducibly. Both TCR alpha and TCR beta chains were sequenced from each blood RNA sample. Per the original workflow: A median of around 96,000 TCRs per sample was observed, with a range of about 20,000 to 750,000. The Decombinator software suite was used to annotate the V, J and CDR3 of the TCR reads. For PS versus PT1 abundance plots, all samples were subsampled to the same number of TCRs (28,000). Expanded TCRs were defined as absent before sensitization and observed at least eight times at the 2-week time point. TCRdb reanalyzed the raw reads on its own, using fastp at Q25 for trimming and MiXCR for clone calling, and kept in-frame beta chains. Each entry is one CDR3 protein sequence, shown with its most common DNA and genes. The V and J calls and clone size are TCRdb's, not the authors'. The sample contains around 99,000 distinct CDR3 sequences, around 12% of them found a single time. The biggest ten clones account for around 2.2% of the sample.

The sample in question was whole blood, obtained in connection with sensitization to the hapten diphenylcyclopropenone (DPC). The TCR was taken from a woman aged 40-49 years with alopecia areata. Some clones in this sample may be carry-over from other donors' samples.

The CDR3 protein: CASSPGTVVNYGYTF. Here is the DNA: TGTGCCAGCAGTCCGGGGACGGTCGTTAACTATGGCTACACCTTC. The chain uses TRBV28 and TRBJ1-2; TRBD1 is a possible D gene, resting on 5 matching bases. CDR1 and CDR2, per the germline V gene, are MDHEN and SYDVKM. Trimming costs V 5 bases and J 1 base, and their ends lie 14 bases apart. Reading from cysteine to phenylalanine, the CDR3 counts 15 amino acids. Solely the CDR3 DNA is kept, with 45 bases framed from the first base.